The rows below give T cell receptor beta chains drawn from one sample of a study of T cell responses to AZD1222 COVID-19 vaccine. Using immunoSEQ multiplex PCR, the repertoire was profiled, and TCRdb retains in-frame clones only, with some absent. In the table there are roughly 120,000 clones, approximately 88% of which are singletons. The source was peripheral blood, collected 28 days after the second AZD1222 dose. The receptors here all came from an adult who received the AZD1222 COVID-19 vaccine. Both conserved end residues are part of each CDR3. The D gene is left open where the match is weak. Clone size is stated in some rows and not others, as once, few, many or a class when expanded.

v_call: TRBV15
j_call: TRBJ1-3
d_call: -
clone_size: once
cdr3_nt: TGTGCCACCAGCAGAGAGGGGCTGAACACCATATATTTT
cdr3_aa: CATSREGLNTIYF

v_call: TRBV7-9
j_call: TRBJ2-1
d_call: -
clone_size: -
cdr3_nt: TGTGCCAGCAGCACCAGCGAGACAAATACCGCTTACAATGAGCAGTTCTTC
cdr3_aa: CASSTSETNTAYNEQFF

v_call: TRBV7-2
j_call: TRBJ2-7
d_call: -
clone_size: few
cdr3_nt: TGTGCCAGCAGCTTACTCGACAGCTACGAGCAGTACTTC
cdr3_aa: CASSLLDSYEQYF

v_call: TRBV4-2
j_call: TRBJ1-5
d_call: -
clone_size: -
cdr3_nt: TGTGCCAGCAGCCAATATCCGGGACGAGGGAATCAGCCCCAGCATTTT
cdr3_aa: CASSQYPGRGNQPQHF

v_call: TRBV2
j_call: TRBJ1-2
d_call: -
clone_size: once
cdr3_nt: TGTGCCAGCAAGCCCGACGGCAACTATGGCTACACCTTC
cdr3_aa: CASKPDGNYGYTF

v_call: TRBV19
j_call: TRBJ2-5
d_call: TRBD1
clone_size: -
cdr3_nt: TGTGCCAGTAGCCCCGGGACAGGGGCTGGAGAGACCCAGTACTTC
cdr3_aa: CASSPGTGAGETQYF

v_call: TRBV7-2
j_call: TRBJ2-3
d_call: TRBD2
clone_size: -
cdr3_nt: TGTGCCAGCAGCCTAGCGGGGGGTATCACAGATACGCAGTATTTT
cdr3_aa: CASSLAGGITDTQYF

v_call: TRBV7-8
j_call: TRBJ1-6
d_call: -
clone_size: -
cdr3_nt: TGTGCCAGCAGCTTAGACAGTTGGGGAGATTCACCCCTCCACTTT
cdr3_aa: CASSLDSWGDSPLHF

v_call: TRBV7-9
j_call: TRBJ2-7
d_call: TRBD1
clone_size: once
cdr3_nt: TGTGCCAGCAGCTATGGGACAGGAGAGTACTTC
cdr3_aa: CASSYGTGEYF

v_call: TRBV7-6
j_call: TRBJ1-3
d_call: -
clone_size: -
cdr3_nt: TGTGCCAGCAGCTTATCAGGGGTCTCTGGAAACACCATATATTTT
cdr3_aa: CASSLSGVSGNTIYF

v_call: TRBV4-3
j_call: TRBJ1-6
d_call: -
clone_size: -
cdr3_nt: TGCGCCAGCAGCCAAGATATGGGCGGACTCTATAATTCACCCCTCCACTTT
cdr3_aa: CASSQDMGGLYNSPLHF

v_call: TRBV7-9
j_call: TRBJ2-3
d_call: -
clone_size: -
cdr3_nt: TGTGCCAGCAGCTTAGTACTTTTCGCTAGCACAGATACGCAGTATTTT
cdr3_aa: CASSLVLFASTDTQYF

v_call: TRBV7-2
j_call: TRBJ2-1
d_call: -
clone_size: -
cdr3_nt: TGTGCCAGCAGCTCCCGAGTAACAGGGAGCGATGAGCAGTTCTTC
cdr3_aa: CASSSRVTGSDEQFF

v_call: TRBV18
j_call: TRBJ2-7
d_call: TRBD1
clone_size: -
cdr3_nt: TGTGCCAGCGCACCGGGACAGGGCCTACGAGAGCAGTACTTC
cdr3_aa: CASAPGQGLREQYF

v_call: TRBV28
j_call: TRBJ2-2
d_call: -
clone_size: -
cdr3_nt: TGTGCCAGCAAAGGGGGCGGGGACACCGGGGAGCTGTTTTTT
cdr3_aa: CASKGGGDTGELFF

v_call: TRBV7-9
j_call: TRBJ1-2
d_call: -
clone_size: -
cdr3_nt: TGTGCCAGCAGCTTAGTGGCAGGGGTTATCGACTATGGCTACACCTTC
cdr3_aa: CASSLVAGVIDYGYTF

v_call: TRBV2
j_call: TRBJ1-6
d_call: -
clone_size: -
cdr3_nt: TGTGCCAGCAGTGCCGCCGGCACTAGATCACCCCTCCACTTT
cdr3_aa: CASSAAGTRSPLHF

v_call: TRBV19
j_call: TRBJ1-6
d_call: -
clone_size: -
cdr3_nt: TGTGCCAGCTCCGGGGGGCCTTGGAATTCACCCCTCCACTTT
cdr3_aa: CASSGGPWNSPLHF

v_call: TRBV11-2
j_call: TRBJ2-5
d_call: -
clone_size: few
cdr3_nt: TGTGCCAGCAGCCCCGGGGGTGGGGAGACCCAGTACTTC
cdr3_aa: CASSPGGGETQYF

v_call: TRBV3-1/TRBV3-2
j_call: TRBJ1-2
d_call: -
clone_size: -
cdr3_nt: TGTGCCAGCAGCCCCGACCGTGCTATGGCTACGTCTGAAGTCTTC
cdr3_aa: CASSPDRAMATSEVF

v_call: TRBV4-1
j_call: TRBJ2-1
d_call: TRBD1
clone_size: -
cdr3_nt: TGCGCCAGCAGCGCACAGGGGGCCATCTACAATGAGCAGTTCTTC
cdr3_aa: CASSAQGAIYNEQFF

v_call: TRBV27
j_call: TRBJ1-5
d_call: -
clone_size: -
cdr3_nt: TGTGCCAGCAGTTTCATAGATCAGCCCCAGCATTTT
cdr3_aa: CASSFIDQPQHF

v_call: TRBV5-5
j_call: TRBJ1-2
d_call: -
clone_size: -
cdr3_nt: TGTGCCAGCAGCTCCAGGGCTGTCTATGGCTACACCTTC
cdr3_aa: CASSSRAVYGYTF

v_call: TRBV12-5
j_call: TRBJ1-5
d_call: -
clone_size: -
cdr3_nt: TGTGCTAGTGGTCGACAGCTTAATCAGCCCCAGCATTTT
cdr3_aa: CASGRQLNQPQHF

v_call: TRBV5-4
j_call: TRBJ1-2
d_call: TRBD1
clone_size: once
cdr3_nt: TGTGCCAGCAGTCCCCCCGGGACAGGGGGCGCATGGGGCTACACCTTC
cdr3_aa: CASSPPGTGGAWGYTF

v_call: TRBV19
j_call: TRBJ1-5
d_call: -
clone_size: -
cdr3_nt: TGTGCCAGTATAACCCGTGCGGTAAGCAATCAGCCCCAGCATTTT
cdr3_aa: CASITRAVSNQPQHF

v_call: TRBV10-3
j_call: TRBJ1-3
d_call: -
clone_size: -
cdr3_nt: TGTGCCATCTGCCGGGACTTAGGAAACACCATATATTTT
cdr3_aa: CAICRDLGNTIYF

v_call: TRBV6-6
j_call: TRBJ2-3
d_call: TRBD2
clone_size: once
cdr3_nt: TGTGCCAGCAGCCCGAGCGGGGGGCCCGGAGATACGCAGTATTTT
cdr3_aa: CASSPSGGPGDTQYF

v_call: TRBV4-3
j_call: TRBJ1-2
d_call: -
clone_size: -
cdr3_nt: TGCGCCAGCAGCCAAAGCGTCCAAGGTACCTATGGCTACACCTTC
cdr3_aa: CASSQSVQGTYGYTF

v_call: TRBV7-2
j_call: TRBJ1-6
d_call: -
clone_size: -
cdr3_nt: TGTGCCAGCAGTCGGGACGGGAATTCACCCCTCCACTTT
cdr3_aa: CASSRDGNSPLHF

v_call: TRBV19
j_call: TRBJ1-3
d_call: -
clone_size: -
cdr3_nt: TGTGCCAACAAGACTAAGCCTGGAAACACCATATATTTT
cdr3_aa: CANKTKPGNTIYF

v_call: TRBV5-1
j_call: TRBJ2-3
d_call: -
clone_size: -
cdr3_nt: TGCGCCAGCAGCTCCGGGACAAGTAGCACAGATACGCAGTATTTT
cdr3_aa: CASSSGTSSTDTQYF

v_call: TRBV5-1
j_call: TRBJ1-2
d_call: TRBD1
clone_size: -
cdr3_nt: TGCGCCAGCAGCTGGGGGGACAGCCCGAACTATGGCTACACCTTC
cdr3_aa: CASSWGDSPNYGYTF

v_call: TRBV6-6
j_call: TRBJ1-6
d_call: -
clone_size: -
cdr3_nt: TGTGCCAGCAGTTACTCGAGCCGGTCACCCCTCCACTTT
cdr3_aa: CASSYSSRSPLHF

v_call: TRBV28
j_call: TRBJ2-1
d_call: TRBD2
clone_size: -
cdr3_nt: TGTGCCAGCAGCTCGGGGGGGCGGAATGAGCAGTTCTTC
cdr3_aa: CASSSGGRNEQFF

v_call: TRBV28
j_call: TRBJ2-3
d_call: -
clone_size: once
cdr3_nt: TGTGCCAGCACCTCGGGGTCTCTCACAGATACGCAGTATTTT
cdr3_aa: CASTSGSLTDTQYF

v_call: TRBV9
j_call: TRBJ1-3
d_call: -
clone_size: -
cdr3_nt: TGTGCCAGCAGCGTATCCACCGTCGGGGGCGGAAACTCTGGAAACACCATATATTTT
cdr3_aa: CASSVSTVGGGNSGNTIYF

v_call: TRBV2
j_call: TRBJ2-7
d_call: TRBD1
clone_size: -
cdr3_nt: TGTGCCAGCAGGGGACAGGGCTACGAGCAGTACTTC
cdr3_aa: CASRGQGYEQYF

v_call: TRBV7-2
j_call: TRBJ1-3
d_call: -
clone_size: once
cdr3_nt: TGTGCCAGCAGCTTAGTTCGGGGAAACACCATATATTTT
cdr3_aa: CASSLVRGNTIYF

v_call: TRBV6-5
j_call: TRBJ2-7
d_call: -
clone_size: -
cdr3_nt: TGTGCCAGCAGTTACTACCGGCCAAGCGAGGCGTACGAGCAGTACTTC
cdr3_aa: CASSYYRPSEAYEQYF

v_call: TRBV7-3
j_call: TRBJ2-6
d_call: -
clone_size: -
cdr3_nt: TGTGCCAGCAGCCCTAGCGCGGGGACCGGGGCCAACGTCCTGACTTTC
cdr3_aa: CASSPSAGTGANVLTF

v_call: TRBV6-5
j_call: TRBJ1-6
d_call: -
clone_size: -
cdr3_nt: TGTGCCAGCAGTTACATGGCAGGGTATAATTCACCCCTCCACTTT
cdr3_aa: CASSYMAGYNSPLHF